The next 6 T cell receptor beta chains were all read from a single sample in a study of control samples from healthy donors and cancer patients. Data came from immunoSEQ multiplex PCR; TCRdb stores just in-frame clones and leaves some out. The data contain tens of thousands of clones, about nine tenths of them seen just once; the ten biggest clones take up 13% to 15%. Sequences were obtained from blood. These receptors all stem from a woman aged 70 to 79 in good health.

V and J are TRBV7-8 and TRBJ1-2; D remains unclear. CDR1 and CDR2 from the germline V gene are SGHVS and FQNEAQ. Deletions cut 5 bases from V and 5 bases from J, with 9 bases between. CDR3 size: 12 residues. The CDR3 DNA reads TGTGCCAGCAGCCTCACGTCGTATGGCTACACCTTC. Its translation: CASSLTSYGYTF.

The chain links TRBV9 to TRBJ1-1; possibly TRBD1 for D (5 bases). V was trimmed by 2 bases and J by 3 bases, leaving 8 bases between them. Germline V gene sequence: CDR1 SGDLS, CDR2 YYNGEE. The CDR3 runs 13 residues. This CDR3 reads CASSVQGDTEAFF. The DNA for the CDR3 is TGTGCCAGCAGCGTCCAGGGAGACACTGAAGCTTTCTTT.

This chain's CDR3 is CASSFGPSHQETQYF. Written as DNA, the CDR3 is TGTGCCAGCAGCTTTGGACCCTCGCATCAAGAGACCCAGTACTTC. The rearrangement joins TRBV5-5 to TRBJ2-5; D ambiguous. The V end was cut by 2 bases, the J end by 2 bases, with 13 bases between. Germline CDR1 and CDR2: SGHKS and YYEKEE (reference sequence). The CDR3 is 15 residues long.

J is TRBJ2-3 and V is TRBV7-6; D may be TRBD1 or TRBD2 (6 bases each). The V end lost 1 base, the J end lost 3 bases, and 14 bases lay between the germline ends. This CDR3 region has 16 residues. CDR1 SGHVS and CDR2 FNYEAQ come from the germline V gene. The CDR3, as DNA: TGTGCCAGCAGCTTAGGGGTGGGGGGCGAAACAGATACGCAGTATTTT. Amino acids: CASSLGVGGETDTQYF.

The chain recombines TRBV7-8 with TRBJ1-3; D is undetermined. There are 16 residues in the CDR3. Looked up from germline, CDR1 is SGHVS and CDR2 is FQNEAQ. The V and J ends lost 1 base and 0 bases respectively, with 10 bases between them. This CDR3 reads CASSLVTPRSGNTIYF. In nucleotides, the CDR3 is TGTGCCAGCAGCTTAGTGACCCCCCGCTCTGGAAACACCATATATTTT.

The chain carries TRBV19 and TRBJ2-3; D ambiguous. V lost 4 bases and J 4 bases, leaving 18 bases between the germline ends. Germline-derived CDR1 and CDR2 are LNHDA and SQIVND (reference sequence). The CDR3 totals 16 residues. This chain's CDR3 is CASSTERLERSDTQYF. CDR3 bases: TGTGCCAGTAGTACAGAGCGCCTAGAAAGGTCAGATACGCAGTATTTT.